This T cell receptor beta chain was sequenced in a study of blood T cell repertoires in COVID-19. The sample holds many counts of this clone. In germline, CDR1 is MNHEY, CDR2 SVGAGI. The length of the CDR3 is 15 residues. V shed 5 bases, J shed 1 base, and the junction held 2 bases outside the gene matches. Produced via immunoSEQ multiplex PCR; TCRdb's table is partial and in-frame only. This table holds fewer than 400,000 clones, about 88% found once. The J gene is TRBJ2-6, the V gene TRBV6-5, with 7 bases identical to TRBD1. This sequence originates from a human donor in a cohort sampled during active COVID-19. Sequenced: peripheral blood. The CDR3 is CASSTGESGANVLTF. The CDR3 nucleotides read TGTGCCAGCAGTACAGGGGAATCTGGGGCCAACGTCCTGACTTTC.